The 26 T cell receptor beta chains in this list originate from one sample, sequenced in a study of T cells in Graves' hyperthyroidism and ophthalmopathy. Using RNA transcripts as the source, TCR beta CDR3 regions were amplified. RT-PCR in the first round (using the HTBI primer set) targeted the TCR CDR3. In TCRdb, the multiplex PCR reads were re-called with MiXCR into one record per CDR3 protein. This repertoire shows 550,000 to 800,000 distinct CDR3 sequences, about a sixth found once; its top ten account for approximately 8.4%. Material for sequencing was blood. These receptors were taken from a man aged 18 to 35 with Graves' hyperthyroidism.

This clonotype was counted a few times. The V gene is TRBV6-9, the J gene TRBJ2-3; 13 bases line up with TRBD2. Germline assignment: CDR1 MNHGY and CDR2 SVAAGI. The CDR3 covers 17 residues. V lost 4 bases and J lost 0; bases outside the gene matches: 4. The CDR3 DNA reads TGTGCCAGCAGTTCACAGGGACTAGCGGGAAGCACAGATACGCAGTATTTT. It codes for CASSSQGLAGSTDTQYF.

Many counts were recorded for this clonotype. DNA for the CDR3: TGTGCCAGCAGTCCAAGACAGTTAGCGAACACCGGGGAGCTGTTTTTT. This gives the protein CASSPRQLANTGELFF. V usage is TRBV12-3 or TRBV12-4 and J usage is TRBJ2-2; D may be TRBD1 (5 bases). The CDR3 is 16 residues long. V was cut by 5 bases and J by 0 bases, with 13 bases left in between.

This clonotype was found many times. The rearrangement uses TRBV2 and TRBJ1-2; D not resolved. With 2 bases removed from V and 9 bases from J, the gap between germline ends came to 7 bases. Looked up from germline, CDR1 is SNHLY and CDR2 is FYNNEI. This CDR3 has 11 amino acids. CDR3 in amino acids: CASSESQRYTF. In nucleotides, the CDR3 is TGTGCCAGCAGTGAAAGTCAGCGCTACACCTTC.

The chain carries TRBV4-1 and TRBJ2-3, with 11 positions matching TRBD2. J gave up 0 bases and V 2 bases, and 7 bases lay outside the gene matches. CDR1 is MGHRA and CDR2 is YSYEKL in the germline V gene. This CDR3 has 18 amino acids. CDR3 bases: TGCGCCAGCAGCCAACTAGCGGGAGGTCTATCTAGCACAGATACGCAGTATTTT. Its protein is CASSQLAGGLSSTDTQYF.

This clonotype was counted ten times or more. This rearrangement joins TRBV28 to TRBJ1-1; D remains unclear. V was cut by 3 bases and J by 7 bases, with 12 bases left in between. This CDR3 comprises 13 residues. CDR1 MDHEN and CDR2 SYDVKM come from the germline V gene. CDR3 in DNA: TGTGCCAGCAGTTTCGGCTCCCTGGTTGAAGCTTTCTTT. As protein: CASSFGSLVEAFF.

This clonotype was seen a few times. The chain recombines TRBV4-1 with TRBJ2-2; D gene ambiguous. Per germline, CDR1 MGHRA and CDR2 YSYEKL. The CDR3 spans 15 residues. V was clipped by 4 bases and J by 0 bases, with 9 bases between them. This CDR3 reads CASSLDSANTGELFF. CDR3 coding DNA: TGCGCCAGCAGCCTCGACTCCGCGAACACCGGGGAGCTGTTTTTT.

This clonotype has at least ten counts. V usage is TRBV5-8 and J usage is TRBJ2-3; no firm D call. Germline V lookup: CDR1 SGHTS, CDR2 YDEGEE. Trimming took 2 bases from V and 10 from J, leaving 11 bases between them. The CDR3 covers 12 residues. CDR3 amino acids: CASSLRLTAQYF. CDR3 bases: TGTGCCAGCAGCTTAAGATTGACGGCGCAGTATTTT.

The V gene is TRBV2, the J gene TRBJ1-4; D not certain. The germline V and J ends were trimmed by 7 bases and 7 bases, with 13 bases remaining between them. Germline loops: CDR1 SNHLY, CDR2 FYNNEI. CDR3 length: 13 residues. DNA for the CDR3: TGTGCCAGCACCGGACTAGAGGGTGAAAAACTGTTTTTT. Amino acid sequence: CASTGLEGEKLFF.

The genes are TRBV29-1 and TRBJ2-3; D tentatively reads TRBD1 or TRBD2 (5 bases each). The CDR3 sequence is 12 residues long. Trimming took 8 bases from V and 0 from J, leaving 9 bases between them. Germline CDR1 and CDR2: SQVTM and ANQGSEA. CDR3 amino acids: CSPGDSTDTQYF. CDR3 DNA sequence: TGCAGCCCTGGGGACAGCACAGATACGCAGTATTTT.

The chain employs TRBV4-1 and TRBJ2-1, with TRBD2 matching over 7 bases. CDR3 length: 16 residues. V lost 0 bases and J lost 4; bases outside the gene matches: 6. Per the germline V gene, CDR1 is MGHRA and CDR2 is YSYEKL. CDR3 nucleotide sequence: TGCGCCAGCAGCCAAGAATCGGGACTATCATACAATGAGCAGTTCTTC. It codes for CASSQESGLSYNEQFF.

This clonotype was recorded a few times. V and J are TRBV20-1 and TRBJ1-5; D remains ambiguous. This CDR3 region has 19 residues. The V end was cut by 1 base, the J end by 3 bases, with 25 bases between. CDR1 is DFQATT, CDR2 SNEGSKA, per germline (reference sequence). The CDR3 sequence: CSARGAGWADDIINQPQHF. The CDR3 DNA is TGCAGTGCTAGAGGTGCCGGGTGGGCAGACGACATAATCAATCAGCCCCAGCATTTT.

Many counts were recorded for this clonotype. The CDR3 DNA reads as TGTGCCAGCAGCTTAAGTTCCCCATCCATTCAGTACTTC. Translated: CASSLSSPSIQYF. The rearrangement links TRBV11-2 to TRBJ2-4, with unresolved D. There are 13 residues in the CDR3. The ends were cut back, 2 bases at V and 9 bases at J, with 11 bases in the middle. Germline assignment: CDR1 SGHAT and CDR2 FQNNGV.

This clonotype has only a few counts. The V and J genes are TRBV7-2 and TRBJ2-7, with D unresolved. Germline V lookup: CDR1 SGHTA, CDR2 FQGNSA. The CDR3 is made up of 16 amino acids. V was trimmed by 5 bases and J by 0 bases, leaving 17 bases between them. This CDR3 is CASSPRLSASSYEQYF. The CDR3 DNA is TGTGCCAGCAGCCCACGTTTGTCAGCGAGCTCCTACGAGCAGTACTTC.

The genes are TRBV20-1 and TRBJ1-2, with a weak D call TRBD1 (6 bases). Germline CDR1 is DFQATT and CDR2 is SNEGSKA (reference sequence). This CDR3 region has 12 residues. Between the trimmed V and J ends, which lost 4 bases and 8 bases, there was a span of 14 bases. The CDR3 DNA is TGCAGTGCTAACCTGGGGGCTCCGGGCTACACCTTC. Its protein product is CSANLGAPGYTF.

This clonotype was counted once. The chain recombines TRBV6-1 with TRBJ2-1, with TRBD2 identical over 14 bases. V trimming: 6 bases; J trimming: 5 bases; junction bases outside the gene matches: 6. Germline V gene data show CDR1 as MNHNS and CDR2 as SASEGT. The CDR3 covers 16 residues. CDR3 sequence: CASRGLAGANNNEQFF. The CDR3 nucleotides are TGTGCCAGCAGGGGACTAGCGGGAGCAAACAACAATGAGCAGTTCTTC.

This clonotype has a handful of counts. The genes are TRBV6-2 or TRBV6-3 and TRBJ2-2; weak D call: TRBD2 (6 bases). This CDR3 is 16 amino acids long. In germline, CDR1 is MNHEY, CDR2 SVGEGT. V lost 2 bases and J lost 1, with 11 bases in between. CDR3 loop: CASSYDTSWNTGELFF. The CDR3 DNA reads as TGTGCCAGCAGTTACGACACTAGCTGGAACACCGGGGAGCTGTTTTTT.

In this sample, this clonotype turned up many times. The V gene is TRBV28, the J gene TRBJ2-5; either TRBD1 or TRBD2 may supply D (5 bases each). V gave up 4 bases and J gave up 2 bases, with 14 bases separating them. CDR3 length: 15 amino acids. The germline V gene encodes CDR1 MDHEN and CDR2 SYDVKM. The CDR3 sequence is CASSSPGTEQETQYF. CDR3 coding DNA: TGTGCCAGCAGTTCACCCGGGACGGAACAAGAGACCCAGTACTTC. The full variable domain, rest sourced from reference TRBV28 and TRBJ2-5, is DVKVTQSSRYLVKRTGEKVFLECVQDMDHENMFWYRQDPGLGLRLIYFSYDVKMKEKGDIPEGYSVSREKKERFSLILESASTNQTSMYLCASSSPGTEQETQYFGPGTRLLVL.

V and J are TRBV5-5 and TRBJ2-7; TRBD1 might be the D (5 bases). Germline CDR1 and CDR2: SGHKS and YYEKEE (reference sequence). This CDR3 is built from 13 residues. Trimming shortened V by 2 bases and J by 8 bases, and 14 bases separated the two germline ends. The DNA for the CDR3 is TGTGCCAGCAGCTTCCAACAGGACCTAAAGCAGTACTTC. Translation gives CASSFQQDLKQYF.

This clonotype was seen a few times. CDR3 sequence: CASSLGRSIYNEQFF. DNA for the CDR3: TGTGCCAGCAGCTTGGGACGTAGCATCTACAATGAGCAGTTCTTC. The chain joins TRBV5-5 to TRBJ2-1; D uncertain. Trimming shortened V by 0 bases and J by 3 bases, and 10 bases separated the two germline ends. Germline assignment: CDR1 SGHKS and CDR2 YYEKEE (reference sequence). This CDR3 spans 15 amino acids.

This clonotype was counted ten times or more. V usage is TRBV12-3 or TRBV12-4 and J usage is TRBJ2-2; D gene unclear. V lost 0 bases and J 6 bases, leaving 11 bases between the germline ends. CDR3 length: 15 residues. The chain's CDR3 is CASSLALGSSGELFF. In DNA form, the CDR3 reads TGTGCCAGCAGTTTAGCGCTGGGGTCGTCCGGGGAGCTGTTTTTT.

The chain combines TRBV19 with TRBJ2-2; TRBD2 agrees at 12 bases. The length of the CDR3 is 17 residues. The trim removed 10 bases at V and 0 bases at J, leaving 9 bases unmatched. Germline loops: CDR1 LNHDA, CDR2 SQIVND (reference sequence). The CDR3 nucleotides are TGTGCCACTCACGGACTAGCGGGGCGAGCGAACACCGGGGAGCTGTTTTTT. Amino acids: CATHGLAGRANTGELFF. Looking up the rest from reference TRBV19 and TRBJ2-2 gives the full variable domain: DGGITQSPKYLFRKEGQNVTLSCEQNLNHDAMYWYRQDPGQGLRLIYYSQIVNDFQKGDIAEGYSVSREKKESFPLTVTSAQKNPTAFYLCATHGLAGRANTGELFFGEGSRLTVL.

Regarding this clonotype: This may stem from a read error, because a much larger clone lies one nucleotide away. V and J are TRBV6-1 and TRBJ1-1, with D perhaps matching TRBD1 (6 bases). Germline V CDR1 and CDR2: MNHNS, SASEGT. With 6 bases removed from V and 1 base from J, the gap between germline ends came to 6 bases. The CDR3 is 12 amino acids. The DNA for the CDR3 is TGTGCCAGCAGGGGACAGAACACTGAAGCTTTCTTT. Its translation is CASRGQNTEAFF.

There are a few counts of this clonotype. The gene calls are TRBV28 and TRBJ1-3, with D possibly matching TRBD1 (6 bases). Germline V lookup: CDR1 MDHEN, CDR2 SYDVKM. V dropped 1 base and J dropped 0 bases, with 7 bases sitting between them. The CDR3 extends over 15 amino acids. CDR3 DNA sequence: TGTGCCAGCAGTTTATCCAGGGGCTCTGGAAACACCATATATTTT. Translated: CASSLSRGSGNTIYF.

V gene TRBV2 combines with J gene TRBJ2-5; TRBD1 is a possible D gene (7 bases). The CDR3 length is 14 residues. From germline, CDR1 is SNHLY and CDR2 FYNNEI. V shed 3 bases and J shed 4 bases, with 12 bases lying between them. The CDR3 spells CASSDQGGSETQYF. The DNA for the CDR3 is TGTGCCAGCAGTGACCAGGGGGGATCAGAGACCCAGTACTTC.

This clonotype was observed many times. The genes are TRBV28 and TRBJ2-1, with D tentatively TRBD1 or TRBD2 (5 bases each). Trimming took off 10 bases at V and 4 bases at J, with 14 bases between the two ends. Germline CDR1 and CDR2: MDHEN and SYDVKM. The CDR3 is 13 residues long. The DNA of the CDR3 is TGTGCCACCAGGGAGATAGGGTACAATGAGCAGTTCTTC. Translation: CATREIGYNEQFF.

This chain links TRBV10-3 with TRBJ1-1; D not certain. Germline CDR1 is ENHRY and CDR2 is SYGVKD. The V and J ends lost 6 bases and 1 base respectively, with 12 bases between them. The CDR3 has 14 amino acids. In DNA form, the CDR3 reads TGTGCCATCAGGATGGGAGCAGGGAACACTGAAGCTTTCTTT. It encodes CAIRMGAGNTEAFF.